The entry below gives a single T cell receptor (beta chain) sequence along with its context. The V gene's germline CDR1 is SGHTA and CDR2 FQGNSA. This CDR3 contains 15 residues. The V end lost 1 base, the J end lost 2 bases, and 9 bases lay between the germline ends. This sample is drawn from a study of blood T cell repertoires in COVID-19. Whole-study context: Spain, Italy and the United States supplied samples that represented acute and convalescent COVID-19.

Original analysis: It was from reference gene primer amplification that nucleated cell counts were estimated. Generated by immunoSEQ multiplex PCR, the TCRdb table keeps only in-frame clones and is missing some. V and J calls and clone size are copied from that table; D and trimming were computed from the DNA. The table records 170,000 or so clones, roughly 80% of them present only once. The clonotype originates from a man aged 18 to 29 with active or convalescent COVID-19. This rearrangement joins TRBV7-2 to TRBJ2-1; D remains ambiguous. Sequenced material: peripheral blood. CDR3 sequence (DNA): TGTGCCAGCAGCTTAGTTAGAGGCGCCTACAATGAGCAGTTCTTC. Its protein is CASSLVRGAYNEQFF.